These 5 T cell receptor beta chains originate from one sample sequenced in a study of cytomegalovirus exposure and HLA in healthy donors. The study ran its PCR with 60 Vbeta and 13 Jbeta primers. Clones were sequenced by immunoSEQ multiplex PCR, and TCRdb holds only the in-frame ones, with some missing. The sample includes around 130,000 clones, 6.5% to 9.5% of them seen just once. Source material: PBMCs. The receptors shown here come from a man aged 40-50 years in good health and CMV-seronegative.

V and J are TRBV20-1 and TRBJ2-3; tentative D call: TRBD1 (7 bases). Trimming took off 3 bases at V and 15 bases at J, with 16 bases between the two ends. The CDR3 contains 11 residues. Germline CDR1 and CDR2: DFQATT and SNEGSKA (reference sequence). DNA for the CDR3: TGCAGTGCTAGTACGCGGGACAGTCAATATTTT. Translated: CSASTRDSQYF.

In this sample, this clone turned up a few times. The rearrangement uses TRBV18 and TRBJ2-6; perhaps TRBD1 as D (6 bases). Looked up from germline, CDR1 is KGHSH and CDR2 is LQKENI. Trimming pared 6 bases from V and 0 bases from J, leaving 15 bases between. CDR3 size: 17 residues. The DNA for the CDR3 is TGTGCCAGCTCGCAGAATACAGGGCACTCTGGGGCCAACGTCCTGACTTTC. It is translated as CASSQNTGHSGANVLTF.

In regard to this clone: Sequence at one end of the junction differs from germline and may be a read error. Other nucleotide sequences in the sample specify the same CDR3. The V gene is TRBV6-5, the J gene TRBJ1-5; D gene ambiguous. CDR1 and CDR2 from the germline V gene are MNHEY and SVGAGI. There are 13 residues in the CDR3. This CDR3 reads CASRMEPNQPQHF. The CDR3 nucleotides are TGCGCCAGCAGGATGGAGCCCAATCAGCCCCAGCATTTT.

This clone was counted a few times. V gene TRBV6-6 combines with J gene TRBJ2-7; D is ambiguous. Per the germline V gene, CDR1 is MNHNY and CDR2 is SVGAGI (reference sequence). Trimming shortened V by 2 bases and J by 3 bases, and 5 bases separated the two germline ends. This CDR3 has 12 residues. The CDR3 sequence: CASSYAGYEQYF. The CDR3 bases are TGTGCCAGCAGTTACGCAGGCTACGAGCAGTACTTC.

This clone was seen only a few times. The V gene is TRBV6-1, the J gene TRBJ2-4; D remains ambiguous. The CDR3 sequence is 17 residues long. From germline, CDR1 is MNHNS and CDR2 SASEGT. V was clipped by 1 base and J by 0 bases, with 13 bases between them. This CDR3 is CASSEDSFFLAKNIQYF. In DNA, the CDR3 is TGTGCCAGCAGTGAAGACAGCTTTTTCCTAGCCAAAAACATTCAGTACTTC.